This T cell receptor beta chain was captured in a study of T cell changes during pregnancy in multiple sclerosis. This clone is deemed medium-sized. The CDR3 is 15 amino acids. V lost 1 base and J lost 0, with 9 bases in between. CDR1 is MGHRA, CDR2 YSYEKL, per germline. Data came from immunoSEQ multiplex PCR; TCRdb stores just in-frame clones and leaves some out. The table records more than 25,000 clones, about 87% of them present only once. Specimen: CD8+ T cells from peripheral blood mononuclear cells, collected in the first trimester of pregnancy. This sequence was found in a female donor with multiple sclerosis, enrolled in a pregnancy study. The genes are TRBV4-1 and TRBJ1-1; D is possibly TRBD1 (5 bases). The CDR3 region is CASSQGGHMNTEAFF. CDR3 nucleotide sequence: TGCGCCAGCAGCCAAGGAGGACATATGAACACTGAAGCTTTCTTT.